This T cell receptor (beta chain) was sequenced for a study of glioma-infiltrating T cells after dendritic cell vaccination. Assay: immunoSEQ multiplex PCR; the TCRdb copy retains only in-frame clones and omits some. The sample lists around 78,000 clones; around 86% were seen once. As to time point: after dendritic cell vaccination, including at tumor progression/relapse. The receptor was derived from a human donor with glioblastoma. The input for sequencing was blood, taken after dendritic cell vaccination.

The CDR3, as DNA: TGCGCCAGCAGCTCTACCTTCCTACTCGGGACAGGGGATGGGACCCAGTACTTC. Its translation is CASSSTFLLGTGDGTQYF. The V call is TRBV5-1, the J call TRBJ2-5, with 10 bases lining up with TRBD1. The CDR3 contains 18 residues. Per germline, CDR1 SGHRS and CDR2 YFSETQ. With V trimmed by 3 bases and J by 7 bases, 18 bases remained unmatched.